A selection of T cell receptor beta chains follows, all from one sample in a study of CD8 T cells in ankylosing spondylitis. TCRdb fed the 5' RACE reads into MiXCR, producing one record per CDR3 protein. The data contain 100,000 to 150,000 distinct CDR3 sequences, over 10% of them singletons. The specimen sequenced was blood, either unsorted or a sorted T cell fraction (not recorded which). Every receptor here comes from a female donor with ankylosing spondylitis or in good health (not recorded which). The CDR3 runs from the conserved cysteine through the conserved F or W. Each record gives: V gene, J gene, clone size, CDR3 protein. For some rows the clone size is stated as once, few or many, or as a class when expanded; others skip it.

TRBV7-9	TRBJ2-5	many	CASSFQGTQETQYF
TRBV20-1	TRBJ2-1	many	CSAPIGINRGTNNEQFF
TRBV27	TRBJ2-2	-	CASSPAGDGELFF
TRBV9	TRBJ2-1	-	CASSGTSGGYYNEQFF
TRBV6-2/TRBV6-3	TRBJ1-2	many	CASSLFQAGWGYTF
TRBV9	TRBJ2-2	many	CASSVEGLNTGELFF
TRBV12-3/TRBV12-4	TRBJ1-6	many	CASSPTDGYSPLHF
TRBV12-3/TRBV12-4	TRBJ2-2	many	CATSKGLAGASGELFF
TRBV7-9	TRBJ2-5	many	CASRLGLQETQYF
TRBV19	TRBJ1-2	-	CASTRDSIYGYTF
TRBV5-1	TRBJ2-2	many	CASSLLGNTGELFF
TRBV6-5	TRBJ2-1	many	CASSGFANEQFF
TRBV20-1	TRBJ2-4	many	CSANGLAGGLAKNIQYF
TRBV2	TRBJ2-2	-	CASSGEGLPGELFF
TRBV20-1	TRBJ2-1	many	CSARARGGTYNEQFF
TRBV12-3/TRBV12-4	TRBJ2-1	many	CASSLGEVYEQFF
TRBV12-3/TRBV12-4	TRBJ1-1	many	CASSTPMTGANTEAFF
TRBV28	TRBJ2-3	-	CASSFRLLTDRQYF
TRBV5-1	TRBJ2-5	few	CASSSLGAGETQYF
TRBV20-1	TRBJ2-7	-	CSARDFLGSVYEQYF
TRBV3-1	TRBJ2-2	once	CASSMPGGNTGELFF
TRBV2	TRBJ1-2	-	CASRTTYGYTF
TRBV12-3/TRBV12-4	TRBJ2-2	many	CASSPARRLNTGELFF
TRBV20-1	TRBJ2-3	many	CSATSGRIPDTQYF
TRBV15	TRBJ1-2	few	CATSRVEDPTNYGYTF
TRBV7-8	TRBJ2-3	many	CASSSTGTHRADTQYF
TRBV5-1	TRBJ1-3	-	CASSLDPGQLKRSGNTIYF
TRBV20-1	TRBJ2-3	many	CSARPRWETGGPQGGTDTQYF
TRBV29-1	TRBJ1-2	many	CSVEDSGGDYGYTF
TRBV7-9	TRBJ1-4	many	CASSVQGTNEKLFF
TRBV29-1	TRBJ1-5	many	CSVGGRANQPQHF
TRBV14	TRBJ1-2	many	CASSQGQGRDYGYTF
TRBV5-5	TRBJ2-5	-	CASSLGAGGYGETQYF
TRBV5-7	TRBJ2-1	many	CASSHPEGSNDEQFF
TRBV12-3/TRBV12-4	TRBJ2-7	many	CASTQDRGALYEQYF
TRBV6-2/TRBV6-3	TRBJ2-1	many	CASSSLDNEQFF
TRBV7-2	TRBJ2-7	few	CASRPDREGEQYF
TRBV9	TRBJ2-2	many	CASSVVPGTGELFF
TRBV27	TRBJ2-3	many	CASRRTGTDTQYF
TRBV29-1	TRBJ2-7	many	CSAVGSAPYEQYF
TRBV19	TRBJ2-1	-	CASRPLTSGTYNEQFF
TRBV5-5	TRBJ2-2	few	CASSLGDRNTGELFF